This TCR beta chain was recorded in a study of T-cell reconstitution after alpha-beta-depleted transplantation in children. This clonotype was found a few times. Its antigen is as yet unknown. Unique molecular identifiers were incorporated when the TCRbeta library was constructed. TCRdb re-called the PCR reads with MiXCR, one entry per CDR3 protein. The table records roughly 240,000 distinct CDR3 sequences, roughly 7.7% of them present only once. Points from the study as a whole: Recipient T cells and thymic progenitors that survived gave rise to the high TCRbeta diversity observed at day 60 in some patients.

V lost 4 bases, J lost 1 base, and 15 bases lay in between. Germline lookup yields CDR1 MDHEN and CDR2 SYDVKM. This CDR3 contains 16 residues. The source material was PBMCs, mostly from graft donor cells, sampled 180 days after TCRalphabeta/CD19-depleted stem cell transplant. The chain has TRBV28 and TRBJ2-3; D uncertain. This clonotype was sampled from a male patient younger than 18 who had a stem cell transplant for acute lymphoblastic leukemia, so the T cells may come from the graft donor. Here the CDR3 reads CASSSFELSGTDTQYF. The CDR3 coding sequence is TGTGCCAGCAGTTCCTTTGAATTATCGGGCACAGATACGCAGTATTTT. Based on the CDR3 plus reference TRBV28 and TRBJ2-3, the full variable domain is DVKVTQSSRYLVKRTGEKVFLECVQDMDHENMFWYRQDPGLGLRLIYFSYDVKMKEKGDIPEGYSVSREKKERFSLILESASTNQTSMYLCASSSFELSGTDTQYFGPGTRLTVL.